One and the same sample provided the 8 T cell receptor beta chains below, sequenced in a study of cytomegalovirus exposure and HLA in healthy donors listed by TCRdb under 2017. Libraries were prepared through the immunoSEQ multiplex PCR assay. Sourced from immuneACCESS, this table was stored by TCRdb with only in-frame sequences that have V and J called. A share of the clones is absent; for the studies checked, an unresolved V gene accounts for under half, and the remainder has no known explanation. Recorded for this sample are fewer than 150,000 clones; around 90% of them occurred a single time. 7.5% to 8.5% of the sample is taken by the ten largest. Sequenced: PBMCs. These receptors were collected from a woman between 18 and 29 years old in good health and CMV-seropositive.

The chain is built from TRBV4-1 and TRBJ1-2; TRBD1 might be the D (5 bases). In germline, CDR1 is MGHRA, CDR2 YSYEKL. Trimming removed 1 base at V and 2 bases at J, with 11 bases between. The CDR3 loop spans 15 amino acids. Here the CDR3 reads CASSQAGNLNYGYTF. The DNA for the CDR3 is TGCGCCAGCAGCCAAGCAGGGAACCTAAACTATGGCTACACCTTC.

The J gene is TRBJ1-2, the V gene TRBV27; D remains ambiguous. CDR1 MNHEY and CDR2 SMNVEV come from the germline V gene (reference sequence). V gave up 2 bases and J gave up 3 bases, with 7 bases separating them. The CDR3 runs 13 residues. The CDR3 protein is CASSLGRYYGYTF. CDR3 coding DNA: TGTGCCAGCAGTTTAGGGCGATACTATGGCTACACCTTC.

The rearrangement links TRBV5-1 to TRBJ2-7, with a possible D match to TRBD1 (6 bases). The germline CDR1 and CDR2 sequences are SGHRS and YFSETQ. The length of the CDR3 is 13 residues. V was trimmed by 4 bases and J by 3 bases, leaving 11 bases between them. CDR3 residues: CASSKDSIYEQYF. CDR3 DNA: TGCGCCAGCAGCAAGGACAGTATCTACGAGCAGTACTTC.

This chain connects TRBV7-9 to TRBJ2-3; 9 bases agree with TRBD2. Per the germline V gene, CDR1 is SEHNR and CDR2 is FQNEAQ (reference sequence). V was pared by 5 bases and J by 2 bases, with 8 bases of the junction left unmatched. This CDR3 comprises 16 residues. CDR3 residues: CASSVRLAGPTDTQYF. The CDR3 DNA follows: TGTGCCAGCAGCGTCCGCCTAGCGGGACCCACAGATACGCAGTATTTT.

V and J are TRBV5-4 and TRBJ2-1, with TRBD2 as a possible D gene (5 bases). The CDR3 sequence is 16 residues long. Germline V gene data show CDR1 as SGHNT and CDR2 as YYREEE (reference sequence). Trimming cost V 0 bases and J 1 base, with 11 bases left between them. The CDR3 protein is CASSLEGARSYNEQFF. For the CDR3, the DNA is TGTGCCAGCAGCTTGGAGGGAGCTAGGTCCTACAATGAGCAGTTCTTC.

V usage is TRBV7-6 and J usage is TRBJ2-7; 11 bases match TRBD1. CDR3 length equals 16 residues. Germline V gene sequence: CDR1 SGHVS, CDR2 FNYEAQ. Losses at the gene ends were 5 bases for V and 6 bases for J; bases not matched to a gene: 12. CDR3 protein: CASSPRGQGVISEQYF. The CDR3 DNA reads as TGTGCCAGCAGCCCTCGGGGACAGGGGGTAATCAGCGAGCAGTACTTC. Filled out from reference TRBV7-6 and TRBJ2-7, the complete variable domain reads GAGVSQSPRYKVTKRGQDVALRCDPISGHVSLYWYRQALGQGPEFLTYFNYEAQQDKSGLPNDRFSAERPEGSISTLTIQRTEQRDSAMYRCASSPRGQGVISEQYFGPGTRLTVT.

The rearrangement joins TRBV10-3 to TRBJ1-2, with D hard to call. Trimming removed 10 bases at V and 4 bases at J, with 16 bases between. CDR3 length: 13 amino acids. Germline loops: CDR1 ENHRY, CDR2 SYGVKD. The CDR3 sequence: CATAFDTAYGYTF. The CDR3 DNA reads as TGTGCCACCGCCTTTGACACGGCCTATGGCTACACCTTC.

The chain uses TRBV4-1 and TRBJ2-5; D perhaps matches TRBD2 (6 bases). Germline CDR1 and CDR2: MGHRA and YSYEKL. This CDR3 region has 15 residues. V lost 3 bases to trimming and J lost 3 bases, with 14 bases between them. The CDR3 nucleotides are TGCGCCAGCAGCCATCCGGGAGCAAGAGAAGAGACCCAGTACTTC. Residues: CASSHPGAREETQYF.